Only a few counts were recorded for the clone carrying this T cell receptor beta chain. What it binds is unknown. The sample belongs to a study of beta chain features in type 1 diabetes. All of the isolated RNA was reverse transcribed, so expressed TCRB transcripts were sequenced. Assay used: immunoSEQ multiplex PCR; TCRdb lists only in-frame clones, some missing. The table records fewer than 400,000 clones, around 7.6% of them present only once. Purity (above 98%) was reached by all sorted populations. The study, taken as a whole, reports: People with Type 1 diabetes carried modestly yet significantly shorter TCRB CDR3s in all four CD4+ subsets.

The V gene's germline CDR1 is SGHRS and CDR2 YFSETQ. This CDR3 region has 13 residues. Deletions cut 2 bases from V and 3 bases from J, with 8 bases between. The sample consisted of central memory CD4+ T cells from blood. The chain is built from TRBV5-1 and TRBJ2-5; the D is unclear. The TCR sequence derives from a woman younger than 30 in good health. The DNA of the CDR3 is TGCGCCAGCAGCTTAAATACAAAAGAGACCCAGTACTTC. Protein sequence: CASSLNTKETQYF.